The sequence of this T cell receptor beta chain was determined in a study of blood T cell repertoires in COVID-19. Overall study context: The United States, Italy and Spain were the sources of the acute and convalescent COVID-19 samples.

In the source study's methods: Estimation of nucleated cell counts relied on the amplification of reference gene primers. Produced via immunoSEQ multiplex PCR; TCRdb's table is partial and in-frame only. The V and J calls and clone size were taken over from that table, and D and trimming were inferred from the DNA. The sample lists about 180,000 clones, 80% seen once, with 6.5% in the top ten. Germline CDR1 and CDR2: MNHEY and SVGAGI. The CDR3 sequence is 15 residues long. Trimming stripped 6 bases from V and 0 bases from J, with 15 bases between. The sample consisted of peripheral blood. The sequence was obtained from a man between 65 and 85 years old with active or convalescent COVID-19. The chain joins TRBV6-5 to TRBJ2-7, with D tentatively TRBD2 (6 bases). The CDR3 loop is CASSAGLRSSYEQYF. The CDR3 coding sequence is TGTGCCAGCAGCGCGGGACTCCGAAGCTCCTACGAGCAGTACTTC.